This T cell receptor (beta chain) appears in the sequencing data of a study of memory CD4+ T cells and cytomegalovirus serostatus. Study overall: Donors were healthy Belgian adults, several CMV seropositive and some 24 seronegative.

TCRdb keeps only in-frame clones here, not all; method: immunoSEQ multiplex PCR. The table has about 50,000 clones, 60% to 85% seen once. The sort gate was single viable CD3+CD4+CD8-CD45RO+ cells for memory CD4+ T cells. The sample taken for sequencing was memory CD4+ T cells from blood. The TCR was taken from an adult in good health and CMV-seronegative.

CDR3 amino acids: CASRSRQFSSYEQYF. CDR3 DNA sequence: TGTGCCAGCAGGTCCCGACAGTTTAGCTCCTACGAGCAGTACTTC. The chain links TRBV6-1 to TRBJ2-7; tentative D call: TRBD1 (5 bases). V was cut by 6 bases and J by 0 bases, with 15 bases left in between. Germline CDR1 and CDR2: MNHNS and SASEGT. The CDR3 has 15 residues.